This T cell receptor beta chain was recorded in a study of cytomegalovirus exposure and HLA in healthy donors. Looking at the study overall: Ancestry clustering placed around four fifths of a few hundred genotyped donors in the Caucasian-associated cluster.

PCR was performed using 60 Vbeta and 13 Jbeta primers. Clones were sequenced by immunoSEQ multiplex PCR, and TCRdb holds only the in-frame ones, with some missing. Here the sample spans approximately 100,000 clones, around two thirds being singletons. The sample holds a few counts of this clone. As yet, its antigen is unknown. General study findings and limits: The analysis excluded some indistinguishable V segments, including TRBV6-2 and TRBV6-3. The majority of CMV-associated TCR beta chains were reported as apparently HLA-restricted in a later analysis.

Donors showed nominal health when sampled, although they likely had unrecorded immune exposures. V gave up 7 bases and J gave up 0 bases, with 21 bases separating them. This CDR3 contains 18 residues. Germline-derived CDR1 and CDR2 are SNHLY and FYNNEI. Input material: PBMCs. The chain carries TRBV2 and TRBJ1-4, with TRBD1 as a possible D gene (6 bases). The sequence derives from a human donor in good health. The CDR3 protein is CASKSLGGRGATNEKLFF. CDR3 bases: TGTGCCAGCAAGAGTTTGGGGGGGCGGGGAGCAACTAATGAAAAACTGTTTTTT. Combining the CDR3 with reference TRBV2 and TRBJ1-4 gives the whole variable domain EPEVTQTPSHQVTQMGQEVILRCVPISNHLYFYWYRQILGQKVEFLVSFYNNEISEKSEIFDDQFSVERPDGSNFTLKIRSTKLEDSAMYFCASKSLGGRGATNEKLFFGSGTQLSVL.